The entry below describes one TCR beta chain. With 4 bases clipped from V and 3 bases from J, the junction kept 5 bases outside the gene matches. The length of the CDR3 is 13 residues. Germline-derived CDR1 and CDR2 are SQVTM and ANQGSEA. Naive CD8 cells, CD45RO-negative and positively selected for CCR7, excluded terminally differentiated effector memory CD45RA+ cells. This sample stems from a study of shared clonotypes between healthy human individuals. Method: immunoSEQ multiplex PCR; TCRdb's copy keeps in-frame clones and lacks some. The sample shows about 2 million clones, 85% to 95% of them seen only once.

The chain couples TRBV29-1 to TRBJ1-1; 7 nucleotides align to TRBD1. Material for sequencing was naive CD8+ T cells sorted from blood. The sequence derives from a man younger than 35 in good health. The CDR3 region has the DNA TGCAGCGTTGCACAAACAGGGGACACTGAAGCTTTCTTT. It yields the protein CSVAQTGDTEAFF.